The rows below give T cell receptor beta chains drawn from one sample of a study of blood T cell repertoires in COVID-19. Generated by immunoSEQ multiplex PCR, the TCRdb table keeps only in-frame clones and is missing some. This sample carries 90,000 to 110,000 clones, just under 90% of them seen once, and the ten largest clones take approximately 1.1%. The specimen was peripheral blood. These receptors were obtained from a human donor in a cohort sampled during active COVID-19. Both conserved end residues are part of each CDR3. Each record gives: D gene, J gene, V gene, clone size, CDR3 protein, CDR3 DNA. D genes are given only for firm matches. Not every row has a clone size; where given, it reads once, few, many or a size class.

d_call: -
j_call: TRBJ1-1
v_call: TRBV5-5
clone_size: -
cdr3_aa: CASSFTTGRSAEAFF
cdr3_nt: TGTGCCAGCAGCTTTACTACAGGGAGAAGTGCTGAAGCTTTCTTT

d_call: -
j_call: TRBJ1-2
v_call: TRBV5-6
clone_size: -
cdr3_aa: CASSLIGGVSYGYTF
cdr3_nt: TGTGCCAGCAGCTTGATTGGGGGGGTTAGCTATGGCTACACCTTC

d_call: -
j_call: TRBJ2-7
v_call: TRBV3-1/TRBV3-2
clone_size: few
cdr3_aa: CASSGYTRGYEQYF
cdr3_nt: TGTGCCAGCAGCGGATATACTCGGGGCTACGAGCAGTACTTC

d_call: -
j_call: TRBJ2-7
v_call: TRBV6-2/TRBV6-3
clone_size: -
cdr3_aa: CASSYILGGHVVDEQYF
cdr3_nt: TGTGCCAGCAGTTACATACTGGGCGGGCACGTCGTCGACGAGCAGTACTTC

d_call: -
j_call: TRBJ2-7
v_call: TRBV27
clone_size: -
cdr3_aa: CATRNRDNSYEQYF
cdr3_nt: TGTGCCACCCGAAACCGGGACAACTCCTACGAGCAGTACTTC

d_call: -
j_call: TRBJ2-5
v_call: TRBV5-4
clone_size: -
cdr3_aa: CASSFYQGQETQYF
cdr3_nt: TGTGCCAGCAGCTTTTACCAGGGGCAAGAGACCCAGTACTTC

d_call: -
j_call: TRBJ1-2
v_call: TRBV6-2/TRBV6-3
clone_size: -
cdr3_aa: CASRPPRRERNYGYTF
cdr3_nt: TGTGCCAGCAGACCTCCCCGTCGGGAGCGGAACTATGGCTACACCTTC

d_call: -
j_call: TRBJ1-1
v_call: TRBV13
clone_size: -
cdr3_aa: CASSLTQALDTEAFF
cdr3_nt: TGTGCCAGCAGCCTAACACAGGCTCTTGACACTGAAGCTTTCTTT

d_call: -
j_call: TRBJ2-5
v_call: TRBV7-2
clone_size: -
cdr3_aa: CASSLGQARAGTQYF
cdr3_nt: TGTGCCAGCAGCTTAGGACAGGCGAGGGCGGGGACCCAGTACTTC

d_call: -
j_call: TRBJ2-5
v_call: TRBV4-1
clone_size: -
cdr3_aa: CASSQELWGQEAQYF
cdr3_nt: TGCGCCAGCAGCCAAGAGTTATGGGGCCAAGAGGCCCAGTACTTC

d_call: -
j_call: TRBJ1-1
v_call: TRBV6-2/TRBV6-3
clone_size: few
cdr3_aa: CASSYSRGALDTEAFF
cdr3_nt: TGTGCCAGCAGTTACTCTCGGGGGGCGCTTGACACTGAAGCTTTCTTT

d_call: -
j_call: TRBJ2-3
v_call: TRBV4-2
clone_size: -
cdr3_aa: CASSQVEAEFTQYF
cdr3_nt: TGTGCCAGCAGCCAAGTCGAGGCAGAATTTACGCAGTATTTT

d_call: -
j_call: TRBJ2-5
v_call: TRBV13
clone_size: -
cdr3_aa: CASSYSSREETQYF
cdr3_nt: TGTGCCAGCAGCTATTCCAGCAGGGAAGAGACCCAGTACTTC

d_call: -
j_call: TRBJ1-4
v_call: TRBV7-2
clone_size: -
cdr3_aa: CASSLEVAVHATNEKLFF
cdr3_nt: TGTGCCAGCAGCTTAGAGGTAGCCGTACATGCAACTAATGAAAAACTGTTTTTT

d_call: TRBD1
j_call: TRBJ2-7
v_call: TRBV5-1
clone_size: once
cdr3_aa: CASSVGQGGYEQYF
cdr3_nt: TGCGCCAGCAGCGTAGGACAGGGTGGTTACGAGCAGTACTTC

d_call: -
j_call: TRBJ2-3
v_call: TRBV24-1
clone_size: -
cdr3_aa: CATQVADSPDTQYF
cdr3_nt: TGTGCCACCCAAGTAGCGGATTCACCAGATACGCAGTATTTT

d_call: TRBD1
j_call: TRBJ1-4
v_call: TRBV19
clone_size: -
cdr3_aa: CASQFSGQGNEKLFF
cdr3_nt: TGTGCCAGTCAGTTCTCCGGACAGGGAAATGAAAAACTGTTTTTT

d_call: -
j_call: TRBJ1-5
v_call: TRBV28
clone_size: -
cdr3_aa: CASSLGGQNQPQHF
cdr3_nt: TGTGCCAGCAGTTTAGGAGGACAGAATCAGCCCCAGCATTTT

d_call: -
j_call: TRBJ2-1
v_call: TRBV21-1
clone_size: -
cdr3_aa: CAKSGCCGLNEQFF
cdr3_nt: TGTGCCAAGTCGGGTTGTTGCGGGTTAAATGAGCAGTTCTTC

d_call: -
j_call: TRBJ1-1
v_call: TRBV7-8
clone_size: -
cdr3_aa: CASSLGTYGTEAFF
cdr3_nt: TGTGCCAGCAGCTTAGGGACTTACGGCACTGAAGCTTTCTTT

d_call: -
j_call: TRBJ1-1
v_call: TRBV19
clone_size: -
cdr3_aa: CASSIGVGEAFF
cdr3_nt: TGTGCCAGTAGTATAGGCGTGGGCGAGGCTTTCTTT

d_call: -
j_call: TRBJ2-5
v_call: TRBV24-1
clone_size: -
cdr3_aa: CATSDLRAGIETQYF
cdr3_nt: TGTGCCACCAGTGATTTGAGGGCGGGTATAGAGACCCAGTACTTC

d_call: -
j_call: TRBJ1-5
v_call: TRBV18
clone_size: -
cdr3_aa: CASSPQARGSGQPQHF
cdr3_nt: TGTGCCAGCTCACCACAGGCGCGAGGATCCGGGCAGCCCCAGCATTTT

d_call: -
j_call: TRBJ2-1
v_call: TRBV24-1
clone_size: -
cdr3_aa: CATSDSATQGGIYNEQFF
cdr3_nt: TGTGCCACCAGTGATTCGGCAACTCAGGGTGGAATCTACAATGAGCAGTTCTTC

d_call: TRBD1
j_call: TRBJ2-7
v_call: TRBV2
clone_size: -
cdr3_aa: CASSAPGQGSYEQYF
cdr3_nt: TGTGCCAGCAGTGCGCCGGGACAGGGCTCCTACGAGCAGTACTTC